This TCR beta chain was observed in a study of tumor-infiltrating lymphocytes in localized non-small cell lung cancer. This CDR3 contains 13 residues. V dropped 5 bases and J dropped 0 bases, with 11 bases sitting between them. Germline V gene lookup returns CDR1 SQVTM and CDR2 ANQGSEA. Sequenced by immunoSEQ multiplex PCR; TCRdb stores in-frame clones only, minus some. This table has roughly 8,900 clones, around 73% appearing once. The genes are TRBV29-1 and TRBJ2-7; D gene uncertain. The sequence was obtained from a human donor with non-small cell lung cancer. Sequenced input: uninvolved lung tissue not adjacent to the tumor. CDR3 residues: CSVSTDTSYEQYF. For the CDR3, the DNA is TGCAGCGTTAGTACAGATACCTCCTACGAGCAGTACTTC.